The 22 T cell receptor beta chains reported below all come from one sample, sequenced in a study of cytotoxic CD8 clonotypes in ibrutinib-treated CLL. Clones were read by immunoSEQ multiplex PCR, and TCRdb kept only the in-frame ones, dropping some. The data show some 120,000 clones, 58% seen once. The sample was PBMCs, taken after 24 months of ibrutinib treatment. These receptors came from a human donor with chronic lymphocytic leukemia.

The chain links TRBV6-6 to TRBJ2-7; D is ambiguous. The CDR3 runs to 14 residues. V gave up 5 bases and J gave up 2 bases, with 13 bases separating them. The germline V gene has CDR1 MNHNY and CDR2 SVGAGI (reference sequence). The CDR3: CASSPPVSTYEQYF. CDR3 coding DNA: TGTGCCAGCAGTCCGCCAGTCAGTACCTACGAGCAGTACTTC.

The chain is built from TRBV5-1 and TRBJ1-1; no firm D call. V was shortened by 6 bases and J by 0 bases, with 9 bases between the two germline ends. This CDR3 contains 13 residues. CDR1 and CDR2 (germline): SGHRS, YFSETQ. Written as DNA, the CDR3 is TGCGCCAGCAAAGGTCCTATGAACACTGAAGCTTTCTTT. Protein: CASKGPMNTEAFF.

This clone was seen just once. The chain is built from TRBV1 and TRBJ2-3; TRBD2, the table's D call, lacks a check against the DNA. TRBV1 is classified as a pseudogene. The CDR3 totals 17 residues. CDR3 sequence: CTSSQDLTGGPTDTQYF. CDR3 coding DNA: TGCACCAGCAGCCAAGATTTAACGGGGGGACCCACAGATACGCAGTATTTT.

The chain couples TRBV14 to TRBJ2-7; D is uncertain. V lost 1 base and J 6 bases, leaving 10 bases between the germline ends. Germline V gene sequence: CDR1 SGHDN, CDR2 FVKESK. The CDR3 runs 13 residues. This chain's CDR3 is CASSQGPVGEQYF. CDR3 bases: TGTGCCAGCAGCCAAGGACCGGTGGGCGAGCAGTACTTC. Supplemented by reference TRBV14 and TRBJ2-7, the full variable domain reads EAGVTQFPSHSVIEKGQTVTLRCDPISGHDNLYWYRRVMGKEIKFLLHFVKESKQDESGMPNNRFLAERTGGTYSTLKVQPAELEDSGVYFCASSQGPVGEQYFGPGTRLTVT.

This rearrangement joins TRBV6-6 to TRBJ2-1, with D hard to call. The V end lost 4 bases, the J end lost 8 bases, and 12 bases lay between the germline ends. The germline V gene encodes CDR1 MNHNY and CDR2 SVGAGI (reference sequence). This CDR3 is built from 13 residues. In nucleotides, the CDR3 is TGTGCCAGCAGTTCCCCCCTCGGGTATGAGCAGTTCTTC. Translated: CASSSPLGYEQFF.

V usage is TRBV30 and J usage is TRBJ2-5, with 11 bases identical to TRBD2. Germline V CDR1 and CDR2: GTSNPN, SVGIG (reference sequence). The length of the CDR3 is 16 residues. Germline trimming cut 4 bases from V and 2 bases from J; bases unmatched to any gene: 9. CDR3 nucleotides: TGTGCCTGGACCGGGACTAGCGGATTTTCACAAGAGACCCAGTACTTC. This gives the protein CAWTGTSGFSQETQYF.

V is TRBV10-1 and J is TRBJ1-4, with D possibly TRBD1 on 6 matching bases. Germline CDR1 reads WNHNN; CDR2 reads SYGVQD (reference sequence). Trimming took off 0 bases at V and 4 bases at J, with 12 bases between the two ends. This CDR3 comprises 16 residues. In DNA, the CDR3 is TGCGCCAGCAGTGAGTCGAAGGGACAAGATAATGAAAAACTGTTTTTT. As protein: CASSESKGQDNEKLFF.

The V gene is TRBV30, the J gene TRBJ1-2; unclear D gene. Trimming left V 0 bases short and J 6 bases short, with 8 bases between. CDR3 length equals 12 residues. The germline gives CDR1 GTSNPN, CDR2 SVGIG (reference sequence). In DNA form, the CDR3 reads TGTGCCTGGAGTGTGGGTCGGCATGGCTACACCTTC. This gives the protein CAWSVGRHGYTF.

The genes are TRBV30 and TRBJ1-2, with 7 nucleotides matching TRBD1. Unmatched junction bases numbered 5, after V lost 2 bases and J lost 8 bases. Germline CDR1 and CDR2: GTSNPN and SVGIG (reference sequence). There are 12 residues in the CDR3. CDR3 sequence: CAWSPQGIGYTF. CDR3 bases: TGTGCCTGGAGTCCACAGGGGATCGGCTACACCTTC.

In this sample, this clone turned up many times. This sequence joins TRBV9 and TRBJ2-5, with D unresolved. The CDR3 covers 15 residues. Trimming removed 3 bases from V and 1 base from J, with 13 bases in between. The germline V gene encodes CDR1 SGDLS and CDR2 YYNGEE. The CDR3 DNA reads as TGTGCCAGCAGCGGACAAGGAAGAATCCAAGAGACCCAGTACTTC. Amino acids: CASSGQGRIQETQYF.

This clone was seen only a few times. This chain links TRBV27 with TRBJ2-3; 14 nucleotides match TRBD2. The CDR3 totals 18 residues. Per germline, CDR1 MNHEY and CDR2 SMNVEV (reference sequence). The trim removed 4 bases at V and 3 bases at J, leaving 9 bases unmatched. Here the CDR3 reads CASSSRLAGGPRTDTQYF. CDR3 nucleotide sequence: TGTGCCAGCAGTTCTCGACTAGCGGGGGGGCCCCGTACAGATACGCAGTATTTT.

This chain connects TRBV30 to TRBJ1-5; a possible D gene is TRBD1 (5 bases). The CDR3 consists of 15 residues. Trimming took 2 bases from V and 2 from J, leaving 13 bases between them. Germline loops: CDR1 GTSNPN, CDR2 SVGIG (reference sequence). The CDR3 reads CAWSSGNSGNQPQHF. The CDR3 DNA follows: TGTGCCTGGAGTTCAGGGAATTCGGGCAATCAGCCCCAGCATTTT. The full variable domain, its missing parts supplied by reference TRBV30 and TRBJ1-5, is SQTIHQWPATLVQPVGSPLSLECTVEGTSNPNLYWYRQAAGRGLQLLFYSVGIGQISSEVPQNLSASRPQDRQFILSSKKLLLSDSGFYLCAWSSGNSGNQPQHFGDGTRLSIL.

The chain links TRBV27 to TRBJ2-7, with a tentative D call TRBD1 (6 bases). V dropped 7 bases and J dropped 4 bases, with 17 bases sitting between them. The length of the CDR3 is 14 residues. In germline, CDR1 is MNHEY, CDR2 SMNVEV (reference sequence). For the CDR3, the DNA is TGTGCCAGCAACCGACAGGCTGGTTCGTACGAGCAGTACTTC. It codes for CASNRQAGSYEQYF.

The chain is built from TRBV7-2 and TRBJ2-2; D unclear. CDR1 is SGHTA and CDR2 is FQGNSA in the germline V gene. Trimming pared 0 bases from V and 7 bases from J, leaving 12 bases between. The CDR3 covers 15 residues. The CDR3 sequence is CASSLAASVVGELFF. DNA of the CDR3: TGTGCCAGCAGCTTAGCGGCTAGTGTCGTCGGGGAGCTGTTTTTT.

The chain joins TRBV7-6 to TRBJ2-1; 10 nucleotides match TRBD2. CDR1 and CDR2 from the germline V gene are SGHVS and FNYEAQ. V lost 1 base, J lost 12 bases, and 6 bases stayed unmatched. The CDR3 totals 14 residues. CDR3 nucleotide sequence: TGTGCCAGCAGCTTAGGCCCGTCTAGCGGGGGGCAGTTCTTC. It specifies CASSLGPSSGGQFF.

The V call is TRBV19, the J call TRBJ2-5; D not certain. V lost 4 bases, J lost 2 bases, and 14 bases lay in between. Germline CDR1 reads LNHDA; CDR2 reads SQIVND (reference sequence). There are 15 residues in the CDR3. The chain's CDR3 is CASSNSGPPQETQYF. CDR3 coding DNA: TGTGCCAGTAGTAATTCGGGTCCGCCTCAAGAGACCCAGTACTTC.

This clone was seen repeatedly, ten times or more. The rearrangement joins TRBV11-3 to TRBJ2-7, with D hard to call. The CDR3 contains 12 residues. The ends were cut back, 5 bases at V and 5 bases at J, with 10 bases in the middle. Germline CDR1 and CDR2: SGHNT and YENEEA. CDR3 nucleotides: TGTGCCAGCAGCACCTACAGCAACGAGCAGTACTTC. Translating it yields CASSTYSNEQYF.

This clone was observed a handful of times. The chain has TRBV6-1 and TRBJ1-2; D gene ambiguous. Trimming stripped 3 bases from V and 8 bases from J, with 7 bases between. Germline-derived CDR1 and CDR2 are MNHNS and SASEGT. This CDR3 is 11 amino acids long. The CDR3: CASSDRVGYTF. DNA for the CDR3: TGTGCCAGCAGTGATAGGGTCGGCTACACCTTC.

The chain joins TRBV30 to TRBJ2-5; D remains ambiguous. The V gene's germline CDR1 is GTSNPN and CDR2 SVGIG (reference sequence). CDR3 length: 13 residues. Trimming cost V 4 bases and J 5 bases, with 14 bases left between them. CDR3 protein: CAWTGPQRETQYF. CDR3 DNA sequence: TGTGCCTGGACTGGACCCCAACGGGAGACCCAGTACTTC.

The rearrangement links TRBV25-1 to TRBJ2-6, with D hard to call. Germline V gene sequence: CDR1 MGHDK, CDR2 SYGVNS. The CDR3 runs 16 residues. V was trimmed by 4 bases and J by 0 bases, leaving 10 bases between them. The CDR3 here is CASSASILSGANVLTF. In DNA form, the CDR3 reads TGTGCCAGCAGTGCCTCAATTCTCTCTGGGGCCAACGTCCTGACTTTC.

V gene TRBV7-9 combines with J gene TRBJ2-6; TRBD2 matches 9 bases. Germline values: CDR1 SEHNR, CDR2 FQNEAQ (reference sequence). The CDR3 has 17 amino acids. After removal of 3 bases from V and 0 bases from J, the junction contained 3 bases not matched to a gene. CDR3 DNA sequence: TGTGCCAGCAGCTTCAGGCGGGAGGGCTCTGGGGCCAACGTCCTGACTTTC. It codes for CASSFRREGSGANVLTF.

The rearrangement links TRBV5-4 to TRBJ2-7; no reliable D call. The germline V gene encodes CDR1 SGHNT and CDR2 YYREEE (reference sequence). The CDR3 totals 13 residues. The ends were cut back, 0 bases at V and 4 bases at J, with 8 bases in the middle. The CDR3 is CASSLGQKYEQYF. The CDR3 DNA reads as TGTGCCAGCAGCTTGGGGCAGAAGTACGAGCAGTACTTC.